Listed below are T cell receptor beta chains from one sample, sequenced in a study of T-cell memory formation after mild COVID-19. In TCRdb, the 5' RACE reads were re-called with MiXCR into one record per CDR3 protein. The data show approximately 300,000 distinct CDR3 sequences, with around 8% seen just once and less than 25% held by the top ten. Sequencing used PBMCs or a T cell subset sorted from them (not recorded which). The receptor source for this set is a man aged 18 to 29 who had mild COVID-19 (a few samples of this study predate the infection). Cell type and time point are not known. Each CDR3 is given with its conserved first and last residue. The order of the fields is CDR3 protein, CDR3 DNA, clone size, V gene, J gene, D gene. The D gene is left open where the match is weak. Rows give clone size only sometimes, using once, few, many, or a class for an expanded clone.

CASSWVRETQYF,TGTGCCAGCAGTTGGGTCCGAGAGACCCAGTACTTC,few,TRBV6-2/TRBV6-3,TRBJ2-5,.
CASSLDPPSGELFF,TGTGCCAGCAGCTTAGACCCCCCGTCCGGGGAGCTGTTTTTT,few,TRBV7-2,TRBJ2-2,.
CASSTAMNTEAFF,TGTGCCAGCTCAACGGCCATGAACACTGAAGCTTTCTTT,.,TRBV18,TRBJ1-1,.
CASSTILAPGELFF,TGCGCCAGCAGCACAATACTAGCTCCCGGGGAGCTGTTTTTT,few,TRBV10-2,TRBJ2-2,.
CASSLSVGSSTDTQYF,TGTGCCAGCAGCTTATCTGTGGGGTCTAGCACAGATACGCAGTATTTT,few,TRBV11-2,TRBJ2-3,.
CASSLKGGGQGHSPLHF,TGTGCCAGCAGCTTAAAAGGGGGAGGACAGGGTCATTCACCCCTCCACTTT,.,TRBV7-3,TRBJ1-6,TRBD1
CASSATAQETQYF,TGTGCCAGCAGCGCGACAGCCCAAGAGACCCAGTACTTC,.,TRBV7-3,TRBJ2-5,.
CASSHSGGNTGELFF,TGTGCCAGCAGCCACAGCGGGGGGAACACCGGGGAGCTGTTTTTT,many,TRBV4-2,TRBJ2-2,TRBD2
CSAYPERENEQFF,TGCAGTGCATACCCCGAGAGGGAGAATGAGCAGTTCTTC,.,TRBV20-1,TRBJ2-1,.
CASNRQEQETQYF,TGTGCCAGCAACCGACAGGAACAAGAGACCCAGTACTTC,many,TRBV2,TRBJ2-5,.
CASSLQAGGDGDTQYF,TGCGCCAGCAGCTTACAGGCCGGGGGGGACGGAGATACGCAGTATTTT,.,TRBV5-1,TRBJ2-3,TRBD2
CASSQGQGSSGANVLTF,TGCGCCAGCAGCCAGGGACAGGGAAGCTCTGGGGCCAACGTCCTGACTTTC,few,TRBV5-1,TRBJ2-6,TRBD1
CASSYSAADRALYNEQFF,TGTGCCAGCAGTTACTCCGCCGCGGACAGGGCGCTCTACAATGAGCAGTTCTTC,few,TRBV6-6,TRBJ2-1,TRBD1
CASSLAFSLSQETQYF,TGTGCCAGCAGCTTAGCTTTCAGCCTTAGCCAAGAGACCCAGTACTTC,few,TRBV7-2,TRBJ2-5,.
CASSRTGGNSPLHF,TGTGCCAGCAGTCGGACAGGGGGGAATTCACCCCTCCACTTT,many,TRBV7-3,TRBJ1-6,TRBD1
CASSLAPGGGSYNEQFF,TGCGCCAGCAGCTTGGCCCCAGGCGGGGGCTCCTACAATGAGCAGTTCTTC,few,TRBV5-1,TRBJ2-1,TRBD2
CASNPSGGEWTQYF,TGTGCCAGCAATCCTAGCGGGGGGGAATGGACGCAGTATTTT,.,TRBV2,TRBJ2-3,TRBD2
CASSLYTGGSVYGYTF,TGTGCCAGCAGCTTATACACAGGGGGTTCGGTCTATGGCTACACCTTC,.,TRBV7-9,TRBJ1-2,TRBD1
CASSLTAQNYGYTF,TGCGCCAGCAGCTTGACCGCACAAAACTATGGCTACACCTTC,few,TRBV5-1,TRBJ1-2,.
CATGSGTGILAETQYF,TGTGCCACCGGCTCCGGGACAGGGATTCTCGCGGAGACCCAGTACTTC,.,TRBV15,TRBJ2-5,TRBD1
CASSRRALAGTDTQYF,TGTGCCAGCTCGCGCAGGGCCCTAGCCGGAACAGATACGCAGTATTTT,.,TRBV18,TRBJ2-3,.
CASSGWDRGHALSGYTF,TGTGCCAGCAGTGGATGGGACAGGGGGCATGCTTTGAGCGGCTACACCTTC,.,TRBV25-1,TRBJ1-2,TRBD1
CASSVDGDSNQPQHF,TGTGCCAGCAGCGTAGATGGAGATAGCAATCAGCCCCAGCATTTT,.,TRBV9,TRBJ1-5,.
CASSLVAGGATDTQYF,TGTGCCAGCAGCTTAGTCGCGGGGGGCGCCACAGATACGCAGTATTTT,few,TRBV7-9,TRBJ2-3,TRBD2
CASRRPDTQYF,TGCGCCAGCCGCCGTCCCGATACGCAGTATTTT,many,TRBV4-3,TRBJ2-3,.
CASSYAFQETQYF,TGTGCCAGCAGTTACGCGTTCCAAGAGACCCAGTACTTC,few,TRBV6-5,TRBJ2-5,.
CASSRTGLAKNIQYF,TGTGCCAGCAGCCGGACAGGTCTAGCCAAAAACATTCAGTACTTC,few,TRBV14,TRBJ2-4,TRBD1
CSSPKSDTQYF,TGCAGCTCCCCGAAATCGGATACGCAGTATTTT,few,TRBV20-1,TRBJ2-3,.
CASGWSGTDTQYF,TGTGCCAGCGGGTGGAGCGGCACAGATACGCAGTATTTT,.,TRBV11-2,TRBJ2-3,.
CASESSGANVLTF,TGTGCCAGCGAAAGCTCTGGGGCCAACGTCCTGACTTTC,many,TRBV6-2/TRBV6-3,TRBJ2-6,.
CATRGCSYEQYF,TGCGCCACCAGAGGGTGCTCCTACGAGCAGTACTTC,.,TRBV5-1,TRBJ2-7,.
CSARRYGSKETQYF,TGCAGTGCCCGTCGTTACGGGTCTAAAGAGACCCAGTACTTC,many,TRBV20-1,TRBJ2-5,.
CASRPGTGQGSDTQYF,TGTGCCAGCAGGCCCGGTACGGGACAGGGGTCAGATACGCAGTATTTT,many,TRBV7-9,TRBJ2-3,TRBD1
CASSLDQTYTQYF,TGTGCCAGCAGTCTTGACCAGACGTATACGCAGTATTTT,.,TRBV12-3/TRBV12-4,TRBJ2-3,.
CASSLLVGRGPHTEAFF,TGTGCCAGCAGCTTATTAGTCGGGAGGGGCCCGCACACTGAAGCTTTCTTT,many,TRBV7-9,TRBJ1-1,.
CASTGELFF,TGTGCCAGCACCGGGGAGCTGTTTTTT,many,TRBV6-4,TRBJ2-2,.
CASTRTSLGELFF,TGTGCCAGCACCCGGACTAGTTTGGGGGAGCTGTTTTTT,.,TRBV3-1,TRBJ2-2,TRBD2
CASSIDGTGELFF,TGTGCCAGCAGTATCGACGGCACCGGGGAGCTGTTTTTT,once,TRBV7-9,TRBJ2-2,.
CASSLEGSHSGPDTQYF,TGCGCCAGCAGCTTGGAAGGTTCCCATTCGGGCCCAGATACGCAGTATTTT,.,TRBV5-1,TRBJ2-3,.
CASSFSRHTEAFF,TGTGCCAGCAGTTTTAGCCGACACACTGAAGCTTTCTTT,few,TRBV12-3/TRBV12-4,TRBJ1-1,.
CASSQGIGTNGSPLHF,TGCGCCAGCAGCCAAGGTATTGGGACTAATGGCTCACCCCTCCACTTT,.,TRBV4-1,TRBJ1-6,.